This T cell receptor (beta chain) was observed in a study of blood T cells in healthy people across ages. Study-wide background: There was about one barcoded beta molecule captured by template switching per two T cells.

Primers used in a second PCR of roughly 6 to 11 cycles were a sample-barcoded 5' primer and a J-beta primer mix. TCRdb re-called the 5' RACE reads through MiXCR, storing one row per CDR3 protein. The sample lists about 730,000 distinct CDR3 sequences, roughly 45% occurring once. The germline V gene has CDR1 GTSNPN and CDR2 SVGIG (reference sequence). The CDR3 is 11 residues long. Trimming stripped 0 bases from V and 6 bases from J, with 5 bases between. Staff drew around 10 milliliters of peripheral blood from each donor. The chain joins TRBV30 to TRBJ1-2; D gene ambiguous. This receptor was identified in a woman aged 60-75 years in good health. The specimen sequenced was blood. CDR3 coding DNA: TGTGCCTGGAGTGTACTCGATGGCTACACCTTC. Its translation: CAWSVLDGYTF. The variable domain in full, completed from reference TRBV30 and TRBJ1-2, reads SQTIHQWPATLVQPVGSPLSLECTVEGTSNPNLYWYRQAAGRGLQLLFYSVGIGQISSEVPQNLSASRPQDRQFILSSKKLLLSDSGFYLCAWSVLDGYTFGSGTRLTVV.